The rows below give T cell receptor beta chains drawn from one sample of a study of blood T cell repertoires in COVID-19. Only in-frame clones appear in the TCRdb table, and some are missing; sequencing was by immunoSEQ multiplex PCR. The table lists some 130,000 clones, approximately 81% of them singletons. Material for sequencing was peripheral blood. The receptors here all came from a woman at least 80 years old with acute or convalescent COVID-19. Both conserved end residues are part of each CDR3. Fields, in order: clone size, D gene, V gene, J gene, CDR3 DNA, CDR3 protein. A D gene is named only where the DNA matches it firmly. Clone size appears in some rows only: once, few, many, or a class for an expanded clone.

few	TRBD1	TRBV3-1/TRBV3-2	TRBJ1-3	TGTGCCAGCAGCCGACAGGGGGCTGGAAACACCATATATTTT	CASSRQGAGNTIYF
NA	TRBD1	TRBV6-5	TRBJ1-4	TGTGCCAGCAGTTACTCAGGGGGCTCTAATGAAAAACTGTTTTTT	CASSYSGGSNEKLFF
NA	NA	TRBV3-1/TRBV3-2	TRBJ1-1	TGTGCCAGCAGCCAAGGTTACAGTCCTGAAGCTTTCTTT	CASSQGYSPEAFF
NA	NA	TRBV7-2	TRBJ2-1	TGTGCCAGCAGCTTAGGCCTCGCGGCAAGCTCCTACAATGAGCAGTTCTTC	CASSLGLAASSYNEQFF
few	NA	TRBV21-1	TRBJ1-6	TGTGCCAGCAGCAAAGCGTTGCGGGTTTCGGATAATTCACCCCTCCACTTT	CASSKALRVSDNSPLHF
NA	NA	TRBV7-6	TRBJ1-3	TGTGCCAGCAGCTTAGTCTCCACGAGCTCTGGAAACACCATATATTTT	CASSLVSTSSGNTIYF
once	NA	TRBV5-1	TRBJ1-2	TGCGCCAGCAGCCGCGACTCAAACTATGGCTACACCTTC	CASSRDSNYGYTF
NA	NA	TRBV5-6	TRBJ1-2	TGTGCCAGCAGCTTGTTCACGGGAATCCATGGCTACACCTTC	CASSLFTGIHGYTF
once	NA	TRBV4-1	TRBJ1-1	TGCGCCAGCAGCCATGCCGGGACACCCCGGGGCGGAAACACTGAAGCTTTCTTT	CASSHAGTPRGGNTEAFF
many	NA	TRBV27	TRBJ1-5	TGTGCCAGCAGTCTACAGGGAGTGGTCAATCAGCCCCAGCATTTT	CASSLQGVVNQPQHF
few	TRBD1	TRBV19	TRBJ1-2	TGTGCCAGTAGGCCGGGGGGACAGGGAAAAGGAGGAGGCTACACCTTC	CASRPGGQGKGGGYTF
NA	NA	TRBV6-5	TRBJ1-5	TGTGCCAGCAGACCCCCCGGGAGTAGCAATCAGCCCCAGCATTTT	CASRPPGSSNQPQHF
NA	NA	TRBV5-6	TRBJ1-2	TGTGCCAGCGGAACAGGGCCCCTCTATGGCTACACCTTC	CASGTGPLYGYTF
NA	NA	TRBV11-3	TRBJ2-5	TGTGCCAGCAGCTTAGATCGGGAGACCCAGTACTTC	CASSLDRETQYF
NA	TRBD2	TRBV7-9	TRBJ2-7	TGTGCCAGCAGCTTAGCGCGACTAGCTGAGCAGTACTTC	CASSLARLAEQYF
NA	TRBD1	TRBV6-5	TRBJ1-1	TGTGCCAGCAGTTACTCTTCAGGGGGTGAAACTGAAGCTTTCTTT	CASSYSSGGETEAFF
NA	NA	TRBV6-2/TRBV6-3	TRBJ1-4	TGTGCCAGCAGTTATTCCGGAGGAACTAATGAAAAACTGTTTTTT	CASSYSGGTNEKLFF
NA	TRBD2	TRBV7-2	TRBJ2-3	TGTGCCAGCAGCTTAGGGACTAGCAGATCTAGCACAGATACGCAGTATTTT	CASSLGTSRSSTDTQYF
NA	TRBD1	TRBV6-5	TRBJ1-2	TGTGCCAGCAGTTCGCCGGGACAGCTTAACTATGGCTACACCTTC	CASSSPGQLNYGYTF
NA	TRBD2	TRBV19	TRBJ2-7	TGTGCCAGTAGTACTAGCGGATACGAGCAGTACTTC	CASSTSGYEQYF
NA	NA	TRBV6-5	TRBJ1-2	TGTGCCAGCACTGGGGCAGGCGCCAGTGAAGATGGCTACACCTTC	CASTGAGASEDGYTF
NA	TRBD2	TRBV4-3	TRBJ2-1	TGCGCCAGCAGCCCTCAACCGGGACTAGGGCTATATGAGCAGTTCTTC	CASSPQPGLGLYEQFF
NA	NA	TRBV12-3/TRBV12-4	TRBJ1-2	TGTGCCAGCAGTTTCCAGGGAACGGCTGGCTACACCTTC	CASSFQGTAGYTF
NA	NA	TRBV19	TRBJ1-6	TGTGCCAGTAGTCCCGTGACAGGTGCCGATTCACCCCTCCACTTT	CASSPVTGADSPLHF
NA	NA	TRBV28	TRBJ2-1	TGTGCCAGCAGCAGGGGTGTGAGGCACAATGAGCAGTTCTTC	CASSRGVRHNEQFF
NA	NA	TRBV7-2	TRBJ2-7	TGTGCCAGCAGCACCCGACAGATTAGCTCCTACGAGCAGTACTTC	CASSTRQISSYEQYF
NA	NA	TRBV7-9	TRBJ1-5	TGTGCCAGCAGCAAAGGTCGGGGGGATCAGCCCCAGCATTTT	CASSKGRGDQPQHF
NA	TRBD1	TRBV5-6	TRBJ1-1	TGTGCCAGCAGCTTTTCAGGGGGCTACACTGAAGCTTTCTTT	CASSFSGGYTEAFF
once	NA	TRBV6-5	TRBJ1-1	TGTGCCAGCTACAGGGTATGGAACACTGAAGCTTTCTTT	CASYRVWNTEAFF
NA	NA	TRBV13	TRBJ1-2	TGTGCCAGCAGCTTAGGAGGGACTCGGAATGGCTACACCTTC	CASSLGGTRNGYTF
NA	NA	TRBV6-1	TRBJ1-1	TGTGCCAGCAGTGACAGGGGAGTTACTGAAGCTTTCTTT	CASSDRGVTEAFF
NA	TRBD1	TRBV18	TRBJ1-1	TGTGCCAGCTCATCCCGAGACAGGGGGCCTTTCTTT	CASSSRDRGPFF
NA	TRBD1	TRBV19	TRBJ2-7	TGTGCCAGTAGTGAGCAGGACAGGGGGTACGAGCAGTACTTC	CASSEQDRGYEQYF
NA	TRBD2	TRBV5-6	TRBJ2-3	TGTGCCAGCAGCACGACGACTAGCGGGAGGCCCGTCACAGATACGCAGTATTTT	CASSTTTSGRPVTDTQYF
NA	TRBD1	TRBV2	TRBJ2-7	TGTGCCAGCAGATCCCGGACAGGGACCTACGAGCAGTACTTC	CASRSRTGTYEQYF
few	NA	TRBV29-1	TRBJ2-2	TGCAGCGTCACAGGGTTATCGAACACCGGGGAGCTGTTTTTT	CSVTGLSNTGELFF
NA	TRBD2	TRBV9	TRBJ2-1	TGTGCCAGCAGCGTCTCTAGCGGGAGGGTTGAGCAGTTCTTC	CASSVSSGRVEQFF
NA	TRBD1	TRBV7-8	TRBJ1-3	TGTGCCAGCAGCTTAGGGGACAGGGGGACTGGAAACACCATATATTTT	CASSLGDRGTGNTIYF
once	TRBD1	TRBV19	TRBJ1-2	TGTGCCAGTAGTATATCAGGGGGTAACTATGGCTACACCTTC	CASSISGGNYGYTF
NA	TRBD2	TRBV6-1	TRBJ2-3	TGTGCCAGCAGTGAAGGAGTCCTAGCGGGGGGGGCCGCAGATACGCAGTATTTT	CASSEGVLAGGAADTQYF
NA	NA	TRBV14	TRBJ2-4	TGTGCCAGCAGCCATACCAGCGGTAAAAACATTCAGTACTTC	CASSHTSGKNIQYF
NA	NA	TRBV9	TRBJ2-5	TGTGCCAGCAGCGTTGGGGGCTCGGGTGAGACCCAGTACTTC	CASSVGGSGETQYF
NA	TRBD1	TRBV2	TRBJ1-5	TGTGCCAGCACCGTGACAGGGCCGTATCAGCCCCAGCATTTT	CASTVTGPYQPQHF
NA	TRBD2	TRBV5-1	TRBJ2-3	TGCGCCAGCAGCTTGGTCGCTAGCGGGACAGATACGCAGTATTTT	CASSLVASGTDTQYF
NA	NA	TRBV6-5	TRBJ1-5	TGTGCCAGCAGTTACTCGGGGGGGACGGCCCAGCCCCAGCATTTT	CASSYSGGTAQPQHF
NA	TRBD2	TRBV7-2	TRBJ2-3	TGTGCCAGCAGGTCGGGCCTAGCGGGGGGCCTCACAGATACGCAGTATTTT	CASRSGLAGGLTDTQYF
NA	TRBD2	TRBV6-5	TRBJ2-5	TGTGCCAGCACAGCTAGCGGGGTAGAGACCCAGTACTTC	CASTASGVETQYF